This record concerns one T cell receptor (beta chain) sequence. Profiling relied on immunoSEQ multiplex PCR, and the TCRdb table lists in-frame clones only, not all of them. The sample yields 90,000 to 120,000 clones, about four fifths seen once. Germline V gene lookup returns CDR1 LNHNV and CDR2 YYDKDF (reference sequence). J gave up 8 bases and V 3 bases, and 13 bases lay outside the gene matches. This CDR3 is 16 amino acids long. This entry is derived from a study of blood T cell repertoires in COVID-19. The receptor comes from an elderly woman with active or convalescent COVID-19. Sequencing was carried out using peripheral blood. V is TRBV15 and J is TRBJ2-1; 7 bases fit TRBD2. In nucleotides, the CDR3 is TGTGCCACCAGCAGTCCTACGGCGGGAGATCAGGATGAGCAGTTCTTC. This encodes CATSSPTAGDQDEQFF.